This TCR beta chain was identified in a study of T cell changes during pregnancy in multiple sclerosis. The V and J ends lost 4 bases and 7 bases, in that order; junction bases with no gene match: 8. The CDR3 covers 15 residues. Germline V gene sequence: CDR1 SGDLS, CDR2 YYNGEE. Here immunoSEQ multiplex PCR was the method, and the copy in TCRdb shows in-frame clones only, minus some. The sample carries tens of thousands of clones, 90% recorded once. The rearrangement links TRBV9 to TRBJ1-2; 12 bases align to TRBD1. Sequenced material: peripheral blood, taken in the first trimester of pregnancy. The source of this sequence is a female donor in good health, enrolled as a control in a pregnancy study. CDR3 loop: CASSPLPGQGAGYTF. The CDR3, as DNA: TGTGCCAGCAGCCCTCTCCCGGGACAGGGGGCTGGCTACACCTTC.